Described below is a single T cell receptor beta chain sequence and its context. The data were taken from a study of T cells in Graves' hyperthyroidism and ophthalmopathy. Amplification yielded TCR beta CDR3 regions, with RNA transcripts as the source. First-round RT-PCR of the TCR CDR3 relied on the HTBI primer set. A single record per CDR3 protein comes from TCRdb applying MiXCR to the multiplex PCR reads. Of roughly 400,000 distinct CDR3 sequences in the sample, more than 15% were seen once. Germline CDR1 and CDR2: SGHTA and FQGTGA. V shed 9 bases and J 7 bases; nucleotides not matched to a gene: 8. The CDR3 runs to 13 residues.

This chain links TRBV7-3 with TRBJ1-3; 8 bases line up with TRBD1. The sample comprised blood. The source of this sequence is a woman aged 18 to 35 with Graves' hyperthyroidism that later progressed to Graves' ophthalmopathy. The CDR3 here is CASGQGSTNTIYF. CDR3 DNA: TGTGCCAGTGGACAGGGCTCCACGAACACCATATATTTT.